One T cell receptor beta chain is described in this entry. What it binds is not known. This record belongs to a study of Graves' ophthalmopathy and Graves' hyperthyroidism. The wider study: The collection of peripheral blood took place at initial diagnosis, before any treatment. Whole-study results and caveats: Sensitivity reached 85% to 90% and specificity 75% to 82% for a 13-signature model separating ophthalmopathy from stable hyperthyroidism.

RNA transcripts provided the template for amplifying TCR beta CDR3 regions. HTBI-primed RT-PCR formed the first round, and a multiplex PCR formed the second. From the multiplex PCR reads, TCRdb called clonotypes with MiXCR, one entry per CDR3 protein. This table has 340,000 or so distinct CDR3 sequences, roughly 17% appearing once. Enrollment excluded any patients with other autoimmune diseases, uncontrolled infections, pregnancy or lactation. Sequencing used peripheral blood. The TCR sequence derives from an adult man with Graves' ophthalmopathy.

DNA for the CDR3: TGTGCCAGCAGTTACTCGATGACTACCCCAGATACGCAGTATTTT. Protein sequence: CASSYSMTTPDTQYF. The chain has TRBV6-5 and TRBJ2-3; D may be TRBD2 (5 bases). Trimming stripped 0 bases from V and 4 bases from J, with 11 bases between. Germline V CDR1 and CDR2: MNHEY, SVGAGI. CDR3 size: 15 residues.